These 20 T cell receptor beta chains share one sample of origin, sequenced in a study of T cells in Graves' hyperthyroidism and ophthalmopathy. Authors of the study amplified TCR beta CDR3 regions from RNA transcripts. In the first-round RT-PCR of the TCR CDR3, the HTBI primer set was used. TCRdb re-called the multiplex PCR reads through MiXCR, storing one row per CDR3 protein. The table lists around 530,000 distinct CDR3 sequences, more than 15% of them singletons. The source material was blood. Source of these receptors: a woman between 18 and 30 years old with Graves' ophthalmopathy.

This clonotype occurred many times. V and J are TRBV5-1 and TRBJ1-1; tentatively, D is TRBD1 (5 bases). The CDR3 contains 14 residues. Germline CDR1 is SGHRS and CDR2 is YFSETQ. V lost 4 bases and J 3 bases, leaving 13 bases between the germline ends. CDR3 in DNA: TGCGCCAGCAGCGGGACGGGGGTGGACACTGAAGCTTTCTTT. Translated: CASSGTGVDTEAFF.

As regards this clonotype: A much larger clone lies one base from this, so it may be a read error. This CDR3 fails to terminate in the conserved phenylalanine or tryptophan, so it likely reflects a read error. This chain connects TRBV20-1 to TRBJ1-1, with TRBD1 matching 11 bases. V gave up 2 bases and J gave up 0 bases; unmatched junction bases: 8. CDR3 length: 17 residues. Germline CDR1 reads DFQATT; CDR2 reads SNEGSKA (reference sequence). The CDR3 DNA is TGCAGTGCTAGATGGACAGGGGGCCAGGGTGTGAACACTGAAGCTTTCCTT. It specifies CSARWTGGQGVNTEAFL.

In its sample, this clonotype was seen many times. The V and J genes are TRBV5-1 and TRBJ2-5; TRBD2 might be the D (5 bases). V lost 2 bases, J lost 5 bases, and 19 bases lay in between. Per germline, CDR1 SGHRS and CDR2 YFSETQ. The CDR3 covers 16 residues. In DNA, the CDR3 is TGCGCCAGCAGCTTTCAACCTTTACACCAGCGGGAGACCCAGTACTTC. This codes for CASSFQPLHQRETQYF.

The chain is built from TRBV7-3 and TRBJ2-3; D tentatively fits TRBD1 or TRBD2 (6 bases each). Germline V gene sequence: CDR1 SGHTA, CDR2 FQGTGA. The V end was cut by 3 bases, the J end by 2 bases, with 15 bases between. This CDR3 region has 16 residues. CDR3 DNA sequence: TGTGCCAGCAGCTTGACACAGGGCGGGATCACAGATACGCAGTATTTT. Encoded protein: CASSLTQGGITDTQYF. Supplemented by reference TRBV7-3 and TRBJ2-3, the full variable domain reads GAGVSQTPSNKVTEKGKYVELRCDPISGHTALYWYRQSLGQGPEFLIYFQGTGAADDSGLPNDRFFAVRPEGSVSTLKIQRTERGDSAVYLCASSLTQGGITDTQYFGPGTRLTVL.

The chain has TRBV29-1 and TRBJ1-4; TRBD1 might be the D (6 bases). Germline assignment: CDR1 SQVTM and CDR2 ANQGSEA. The V end was cut by 7 bases, the J end by 7 bases, with 13 bases between. This CDR3 region has 12 residues. The CDR3 DNA follows: TGCAGCGCCGGGGGCGGGGGTGAAAAACTGTTTTTT. Protein: CSAGGGGEKLFF. Drawing the rest from reference TRBV29-1 and TRBJ1-4, the complete variable domain is SAVISQKPSRDICQRGTSLTIQCQVDSQVTMMFWYRQQPGQSLTLIATANQGSEATYESGFVIDKFPISRPNLTFSTLTVSNMSPEDSSIYLCSAGGGGEKLFFGSGTQLSVL.

This clonotype was recorded at least ten times. The chain carries TRBV28 and TRBJ1-2; 8 positions agree with TRBD1. The CDR3 runs 14 residues. The germline CDR1 and CDR2 sequences are MDHEN and SYDVKM. The ends lost 5 bases at V and 6 bases at J; junction bases unmatched: 8. The CDR3 protein is CASSPGYRGDGYTF. CDR3 bases: TGTGCCAGCAGTCCCGGGTACAGGGGGGATGGCTACACCTTC.

This clonotype appeared once. A much larger clone sits a single nucleotide away, making a read error possible. This chain links TRBV4-1 with TRBJ2-7; 7 bases are shared with TRBD2. Germline V lookup: CDR1 MGHRA, CDR2 YSYEKL. The J segment lost 2 bases and the V segment lost 1 base, leaving 5 bases of the junction unmatched. The CDR3 is 15 residues long. The CDR3 nucleotides are TGCGCCAGCAGCCAAGGAAAGCGGGGAACCTACGAGCAGTACTTC. Translation: CASSQGKRGTYEQYF.

The chain links TRBV5-1 to TRBJ1-6, with 7 bases lining up with TRBD1. With 3 bases clipped from V and 9 bases from J, the junction kept 9 bases outside the gene matches. This CDR3 is built from 15 residues. CDR1 is SGHRS, CDR2 YFSETQ, per germline. In nucleotides, the CDR3 is TGCGCCAGCAGCTACCTACAGGGGACGGGTTCACCCCTCCACTTT. Translated, it gives CASSYLQGTGSPLHF.

The CDR3 loop is CASSRLYRESYEQYF. The CDR3 bases are TGTGCCAGCAGCCGCCTCTACCGAGAATCCTACGAGCAGTACTTC. This rearrangement joins TRBV5-5 to TRBJ2-7; no definite D call. V was cut by 4 bases and J by 1 base, with 15 bases left in between. Germline V gives CDR1 SGHKS, CDR2 YYEKEE (reference sequence). CDR3 length: 15 residues.

The chain is built from TRBV20-1 and TRBJ2-3; the D gene is possibly TRBD2 (5 bases). Trimming shortened V by 3 bases and J by 3 bases, and 16 bases separated the two germline ends. Germline assignment: CDR1 DFQATT and CDR2 SNEGSKA (reference sequence). The CDR3 has 15 amino acids. CDR3 region: CSASGRTGETDTQYF. CDR3 DNA: TGCAGTGCTAGCGGCCGGACCGGGGAAACAGATACGCAGTATTTT.

The rearrangement joins TRBV28 to TRBJ1-4; tentatively, D is TRBD1 (6 bases). The CDR3 is made up of 14 amino acids. Germline lookup yields CDR1 MDHEN and CDR2 SYDVKM. V was trimmed by 7 bases and J by 5 bases, leaving 14 bases between them. The chain's CDR3 is CASIGQGLNEKLFF. The CDR3 nucleotides are TGTGCCAGCATTGGGCAGGGGCTGAATGAAAAACTGTTTTTT.

The V call is TRBV7-3, the J call TRBJ2-7, with 9 nucleotides matching TRBD1. Germline V CDR1 and CDR2: SGHTA, FQGTGA. Losses at the gene ends were 5 bases for V and 5 bases for J; bases not matched to a gene: 4. This CDR3 spans 13 amino acids. CDR3 in amino acids: CASSLTGGDEQYF. The DNA of the CDR3 is TGTGCCAGCAGCCTTACAGGGGGCGACGAGCAGTACTTC.

This clonotype was seen repeatedly, ten times or more. CDR3 amino acids: CSAPTDFPQGETQYF. The CDR3 DNA reads TGCAGTGCTCCCACGGACTTCCCCCAGGGAGAGACCCAGTACTTC. J is TRBJ2-5 and V is TRBV20-1; D may be TRBD1 or TRBD2 (5 bases each). Germline values: CDR1 DFQATT, CDR2 SNEGSKA (reference sequence). Trimming took 5 bases from V and 4 from J, leaving 20 bases between them. The CDR3 spans 15 residues.

This clonotype was counted many times. The chain couples TRBV6-2 or TRBV6-3 to TRBJ2-7; 12 bases are shared with TRBD1. This CDR3 comprises 15 residues. Losses at the gene ends were 6 bases for V and 5 bases for J; bases not matched to a gene: 8. CDR1 MNHEY and CDR2 SVGEGT come from the germline V gene. The CDR3 DNA follows: TGTGCCAGCAGCGAACCGGGACAGGGGGCGGACGAGCAGTACTTC. Its translation: CASSEPGQGADEQYF.

In this sample, this clonotype turned up many times. The chain has TRBV27 and TRBJ2-1, with D possibly matching TRBD1 (5 bases). The germline V and J ends were trimmed by 4 bases and 12 bases, with 22 bases remaining between them. This CDR3 has 15 residues. Germline lookup yields CDR1 MNHEY and CDR2 SMNVEV (reference sequence). CDR3 sequence: CASSSTTPGFGRQFF. The DNA for the CDR3 is TGTGCCAGCAGTTCGACGACTCCAGGGTTTGGTAGGCAGTTCTTC.

Ten or more counts support this clonotype. This chain joins TRBV12-5 and TRBJ2-1; D remains unclear. The ends were cut back, 5 bases at V and 9 bases at J, with 11 bases in the middle. The CDR3 runs 12 residues. Germline CDR1 and CDR2: LGHNT and FRNRAP. The CDR3 region has the DNA TGTGCTAGTGGTCGCGACTCCAGTGAGCAGTTCTTC. Amino acid sequence: CASGRDSSEQFF. The full variable domain, its missing parts supplied by reference TRBV12-5 and TRBJ2-1, is DARVTQTPRHKVTEMGQEVTMRCQPILGHNTVFWYRQTMMQGLELLAYFRNRAPLDDSGMPKDRFSAEMPDATLATLKIQPSEPRDSAVYFCASGRDSSEQFFGPGTRLTVL.

The chain joins TRBV3-1 to TRBJ2-7, with D perhaps matching TRBD2 (6 bases). Trimming took off 3 bases at V and 6 bases at J, with 12 bases between the two ends. CDR3 size: 13 residues. Germline values: CDR1 LGHDT, CDR2 YNNKEL (reference sequence). The CDR3 coding sequence is TGTGCCAGCAGCCAGCTCACTAGCCCCGAGCAGTACTTC. It translates to CASSQLTSPEQYF.

This clonotype was seen repeatedly, ten times or more. This chain joins TRBV6-1 and TRBJ2-7; unclear D gene. The CDR3 is 14 amino acids. Trimming removed 7 bases at V and 3 bases at J, with 16 bases between. Germline CDR1 and CDR2: MNHNS and SASEGT. The CDR3 loop reads CASNPGSLYYEQYF. The DNA for the CDR3 is TGTGCCAGCAATCCCGGTTCACTATACTACGAGCAGTACTTC.

There are many counts of this clonotype. The rearrangement links TRBV27 to TRBJ2-7, with a tentative D call TRBD2 (5 bases). Per the germline V gene, CDR1 is MNHEY and CDR2 is SMNVEV (reference sequence). The V end was cut by 6 bases, the J end by 6 bases, with 30 bases between. This CDR3 has 18 amino acids. CDR3 in amino acids: CASSTTALASFRLGEQYF. In DNA form, the CDR3 reads TGTGCCAGCAGCACTACCGCTCTGGCTAGCTTCAGGTTGGGCGAGCAGTACTTC.

The sample holds many counts of this clonotype. The V call is TRBV28, the J call TRBJ1-2, with TRBD1 as a possible D gene (5 bases). The CDR3 is made up of 15 amino acids. Per the germline V gene, CDR1 is MDHEN and CDR2 is SYDVKM. Trimming cost V 7 bases and J 4 bases, with 19 bases left between them. CDR3 amino acids: CASTESAQALYGYTF. The CDR3 DNA reads TGTGCCAGCACTGAATCTGCACAGGCTCTCTATGGCTACACCTTC.